This TCR beta chain was found in a study of early T cells in non-severe SARS-CoV-2 infection. This clonotype was seen many times. TCRdb processed the 5' RACE reads anew with MiXCR; each CDR3 protein has one entry. The sample consists of nearly 30,000 distinct CDR3 sequences, about 5% of them appearing once. Sequenced material: whole blood. The source is an adult who was a healthcare worker with PCR-confirmed SARS-CoV-2 infection or an uninfected control (not recorded which).

The CDR3, as DNA: TGTGCCTGGAGTCCCGATTCGGGGAACACTGAAGCTTTCTTT. Translation gives CAWSPDSGNTEAFF. V and J are TRBV30 and TRBJ1-1; D is unclear. Germline CDR1 is GTSNPN and CDR2 is SVGIG (reference sequence). V gave up 2 bases and J gave up 1 base, with 11 bases separating them. CDR3 size: 14 residues.